This TCR beta chain was found in a study of T cells in Graves' hyperthyroidism and ophthalmopathy. General study findings and limits: In blood, most of the thyroid clonotypes expanded above 0.001 were also present. Researchers report that a 13 V-J model separated ophthalmopathy from stable hyperthyroidism.

This CDR3 spans 12 amino acids. Germline V gives CDR1 SGHKS, CDR2 YYEKEE (reference sequence). Amplified TCR beta CDR3 regions came from RNA transcripts. In the first-round RT-PCR of the TCR CDR3, the HTBI primer set was used. TCRdb reprocessed the multiplex PCR reads via MiXCR and lists one record per CDR3 protein. The table has about 46,000 distinct CDR3 sequences, approximately 49% seen once; the top ten hold 32%. Clinical symptoms, serum thyroxine and TRAb, thyroid ultrasound and orbital computed tomography were used for the diagnoses. On this clonotype: Its antigen is not known. One end of the junction varies from germline; a read error may be responsible.

This chain links TRBV5-5 with TRBJ1-1; D unclear. Material for sequencing was peripheral blood or thyroid tissue (not recorded which). This TCR was sampled from a woman in her fifties or sixties with Graves' hyperthyroidism. The CDR3 sequence is CASSLMNTEAFF. The CDR3 DNA sequence: TGTGCCAGCAGCTTAATGAACACCGAAGCTTTCTTT.